This record concerns one T cell receptor beta chain sequence. Its target is unknown. Produced via immunoSEQ multiplex PCR; TCRdb's table is partial and in-frame only. Of more than 95,000 clones in the sample, about 90% are singletons; the top ten hold 7.5%. These data are taken from a study of T cell responses to AZD1222 COVID-19 vaccine. Looking at the study overall: Second doses that came at about 4 or about 12 weeks were put together. General study points: Following two doses of AZD1222, Spike-specific TCR breadth and depth rose. In a largely white British group with more females than males, clonal diversity was possibly underestimated.

Germline V lookup: CDR1 MNHEY, CDR2 SVGEGT. This CDR3 comprises 16 residues. V gave up 4 bases and J gave up 14 bases; unmatched junction bases: 16. The clonotype comes from an adult in good health. The chain has TRBV6-2 or TRBV6-3 and TRBJ2-1, with 11 bases lining up with TRBD2. This specimen was peripheral blood, taken on day 0 of AZD1222 vaccination. For the CDR3, the DNA is TGTGCCAGCAGTTCCTTGACTAGCGGGGCCCCCCTAAGGGAGTTCTTC. Translated, it gives CASSSLTSGAPLREFF.